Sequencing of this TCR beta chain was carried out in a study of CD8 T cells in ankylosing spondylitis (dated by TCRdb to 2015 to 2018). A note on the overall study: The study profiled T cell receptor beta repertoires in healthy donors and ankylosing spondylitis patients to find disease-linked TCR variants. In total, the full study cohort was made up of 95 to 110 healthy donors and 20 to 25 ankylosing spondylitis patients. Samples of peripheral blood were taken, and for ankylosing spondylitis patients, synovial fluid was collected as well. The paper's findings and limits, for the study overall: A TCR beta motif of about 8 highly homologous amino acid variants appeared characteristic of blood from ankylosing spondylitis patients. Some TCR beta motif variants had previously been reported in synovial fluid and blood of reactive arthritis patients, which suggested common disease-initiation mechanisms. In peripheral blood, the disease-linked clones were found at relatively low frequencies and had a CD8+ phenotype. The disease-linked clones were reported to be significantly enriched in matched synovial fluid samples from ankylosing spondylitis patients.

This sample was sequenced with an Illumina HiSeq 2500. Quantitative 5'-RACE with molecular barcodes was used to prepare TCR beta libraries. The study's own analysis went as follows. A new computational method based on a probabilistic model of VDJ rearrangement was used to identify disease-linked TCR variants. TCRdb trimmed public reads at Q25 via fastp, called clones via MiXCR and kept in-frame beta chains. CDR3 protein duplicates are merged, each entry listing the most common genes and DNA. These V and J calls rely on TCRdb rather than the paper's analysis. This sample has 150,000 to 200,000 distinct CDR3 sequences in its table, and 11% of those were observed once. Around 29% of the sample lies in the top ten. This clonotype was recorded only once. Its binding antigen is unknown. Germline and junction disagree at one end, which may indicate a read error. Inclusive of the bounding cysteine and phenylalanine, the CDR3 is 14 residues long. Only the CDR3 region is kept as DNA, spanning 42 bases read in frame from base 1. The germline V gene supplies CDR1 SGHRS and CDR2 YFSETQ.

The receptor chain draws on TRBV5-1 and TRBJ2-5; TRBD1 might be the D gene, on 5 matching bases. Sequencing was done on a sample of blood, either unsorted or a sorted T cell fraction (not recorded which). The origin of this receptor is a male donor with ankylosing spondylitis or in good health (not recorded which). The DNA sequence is TGCGCCAGCAGCCTTGACAGCAACCAAGAGACCCTGTACTTC. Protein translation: CASSLDSNQETLYF.